This T cell receptor beta chain was sequenced during a study of shared clonotypes between healthy human individuals. This CDR3 is built from 14 residues. Germline-derived CDR1 and CDR2 are SQVTM and ANQGSEA. V dropped 4 bases and J dropped 4; count of bases not matched to a gene: 6. The method was immunoSEQ multiplex PCR; TCRdb's version includes in-frame clones alone and lacks a portion of them. The repertoire consists of over 2,000,000 clones, with approximately 92% occurring once and the leading ten covering around 1.7%. Cells designated naive CD8 were CD45RO-negative and were positively selected for CCR7, with terminally differentiated effector memory CD45RA+ cells excluded. This clone was observed a handful of times.

The clonotype comes from a man younger than 30 in good health. Some clones in this sample may be carry-over from other donors' samples. The chain couples TRBV29-1 to TRBJ1-5; 8 nucleotides line up with TRBD1. The specimen was naive CD8+ T cells from PBMCs. Here the CDR3 DNA reads TGCAGCGTTGGGGACAGGTTAGGGAATCAGCCCCAGCATTTT. This codes for CSVGDRLGNQPQHF.